This T cell receptor beta chain was retrieved from a study of blood T cells in healthy people across ages. About the research overall: The template switching approach captured approximately one barcoded beta molecule for every two T cells. Study results and limitations: Among T cells, TCR beta diversity per million cells dropped roughly linearly as age rose. Relative to aged donors, long-lived donors carried more naive CD4+ cells and displayed higher diversity.

Note on this clonotype: Its antigen remains unknown.

The second PCR ran about 6 to 12 cycles with a sample-barcoded 5' primer and J-beta primers. Each cDNA was tagged by a template-switch adaptor containing 12 random nucleotides. TCRdb reprocessed the 5' RACE reads with MiXCR, giving one entry per CDR3 protein. The sample gives some 700,000 distinct CDR3 sequences, 43% of which show up once; about 20% is in the top ten. The CDR3 runs to 19 residues. CDR1 is MNHEY and CDR2 is SVGAGI in the germline V gene. Trimming took 0 bases from V and 2 from J; bases not matched to a gene: 15. V and J are TRBV6-5 and TRBJ1-2; 7 bases are a match to TRBD1. Sequences were obtained from blood. This clonotype was obtained from a woman aged 60-75 years in good health. As DNA, the CDR3 is TGTGCCAGCAGTTACTCTTTTACAGGGGTGGGAAACTTCAACTATGGCTACACCTTC. Protein: CASSYSFTGVGNFNYGYTF.